The next 7 T cell receptor beta chains were all read from a single sample in a study of blood T cell repertoires in COVID-19. Data came from immunoSEQ multiplex PCR; TCRdb stores just in-frame clones and leaves some out. Counted here are hundreds of thousands of clones, 85% to 90% occurring once; the ten biggest clones make up 3.5% to 4.5%. The specimen sequenced was PBMCs or T cells enriched from blood (not recorded which). The receptors derive from a man aged 25 to 45 who had recovered from COVID-19.

The chain recombines TRBV27 with TRBJ1-4, with 8 bases matching TRBD1. The V gene end was trimmed by 5 bases and the J gene end by 4 bases; junction bases not matched to a gene: 15. This CDR3 has 18 residues. Germline CDR1 reads MNHEY; CDR2 reads SMNVEV (reference sequence). CDR3 in amino acids: CASSLGTAGTGLNEKLFF. The CDR3 bases are TGTGCCAGCAGTCTGGGGACCGCCGGGACAGGCCTTAATGAAAAACTGTTTTTT.

V gene TRBV28 combines with J gene TRBJ1-4; no firm D call. V lost 6 bases and J lost 7, with 15 bases in between. Germline V gene lookup returns CDR1 MDHEN and CDR2 SYDVKM. The CDR3 sequence is 14 residues long. CDR3 coding DNA: TGTGCCAGCAGCTCCTCGGGTTTGGGTGAAAAACTGTTTTTT. It yields the protein CASSSSGLGEKLFF.

This clone was found once. V usage is TRBV24-1 and J usage is TRBJ1-5; no definite D call. V dropped 4 bases and J dropped 5 bases, with 8 bases sitting between them. The CDR3 sequence is 13 residues long. The V gene's germline CDR1 is KGHDR and CDR2 SFDVKD. This CDR3 is CATSEFGDQPQHF. Written as DNA, the CDR3 is TGTGCCACCAGTGAATTCGGGGATCAGCCCCAGCATTTT.

V is TRBV28 and J is TRBJ1-6, with 8 bases identical to TRBD1. The junction had 5 bases not matched to a gene; V was cut back by 6 bases and J by 7 bases. CDR3 size: 14 residues. The germline V gene has CDR1 MDHEN and CDR2 SYDVKM. CDR3 DNA: TGTGCCAGCAGAATGACAGGGGCGAATTCACCCCTCCACTTT. Encoded protein: CASRMTGANSPLHF.

The chain employs TRBV28 and TRBJ2-2; D is perhaps TRBD1 (7 bases). The germline V gene has CDR1 MDHEN and CDR2 SYDVKM. The CDR3 is 16 residues long. Trimming pared 7 bases from V and 1 base from J, leaving 16 bases between. In nucleotides, the CDR3 is TGTGCCAGCACCGTCGCGGGACAGAAGAACACCGGGGAGCTGTTTTTT. This gives the protein CASTVAGQKNTGELFF. Filled out from reference TRBV28 and TRBJ2-2, the complete variable domain reads DVKVTQSSRYLVKRTGEKVFLECVQDMDHENMFWYRQDPGLGLRLIYFSYDVKMKEKGDIPEGYSVSREKKERFSLILESASTNQTSMYLCASTVAGQKNTGELFFGEGSRLTVL.

This clone has just one count. The gene calls are TRBV28 and TRBJ1-4, with unresolved D. Per the germline V gene, CDR1 is MDHEN and CDR2 is SYDVKM. V lost 7 bases and J 3 bases, leaving 12 bases between the germline ends. CDR3 length: 14 amino acids. The CDR3 sequence is CASNPHSPNEKLFF. The DNA for the CDR3 is TGTGCCAGCAACCCGCACAGCCCTAATGAAAAACTGTTTTTT.

The CDR3 DNA reads as TGTGCCAGCAGCCAAGATAGTGTCGGGACAGGGAGTAACTATGGCTACACCTTC. Translation: CASSQDSVGTGSNYGYTF. The V and J genes are TRBV3-1 (or the pseudogene TRBV3-2) and TRBJ1-2; 9 positions agree with TRBD1. The CDR3 is 18 amino acids. Germline V lookup: CDR1 LGHDT, CDR2 YNNKEL (reference sequence). The V and J ends lost 0 bases and 1 base, in that order; junction bases with no gene match: 9.